The T cell receptor (beta chain) under discussion was sequenced for a study of beta chain features in type 1 diabetes. The germline V gene encodes CDR1 SGHAT and CDR2 FQNNGV. CDR3 length: 16 residues. With 5 bases clipped from V and 4 bases from J, the junction kept 8 bases outside the gene matches. Concerning this clone: Its antigen is unknown.

Expressed TCRB transcripts were sequenced because the isolated RNA had all been reverse transcribed beforehand. The protocol was immunoSEQ multiplex PCR, while the TCRdb copy is restricted to in-frame clones and leaves out a portion. This table holds over 500,000 clones, roughly a sixth found once. Overall study findings and caveats: In all four CD4+ subsets, TCRB CDR3 length was significantly, moderately reduced in type 1 diabetes. PCR could preferentially amplify shorter templates, alike in patients and controls.

The V gene is TRBV11-2, the J gene TRBJ2-5; 12 bases align to TRBD2. The receptor comes from a man between 18 and 35 years old in good health. Sequenced input: naive CD4+ T cells from blood. CDR3 bases: TGTGCCAGCAGCCGCAGACTAGCGGGAGAGGTAGAGACCCAGTACTTC. It specifies CASSRRLAGEVETQYF.